Below, 8 T cell receptor beta chains from the same sample are listed, as sequenced in a study of blood T cells in healthy people across ages (dated by TCRdb to about 2015). Library preparation employed 5' RACE. TCRdb shows the sequencer as Illumina HiSeq 2500. A second PCR of 7 to 11 cycles was run with a J-beta primer mix and a sample-barcoded 5' primer. TCRdb itself trimmed the public reads at Q25 with fastp, ran MiXCR and retained productive beta chains. CDR3 protein sequences are deduplicated, and each keeps its most common genes and DNA. Counted in this sample were 550,000 to 800,000 distinct CDR3 sequences; approximately 30% of them appeared once. The biggest ten clones account for 15% of the sample. The source material was blood. Receptor source: a woman aged 80 or over in good health. Donor details come from another sample of the same person, matched by shared clones.

In its sample, this clonotype was seen many times. The rearrangement links TRBV10-3 to TRBJ2-7; maybe TRBD1 (5 bases). Looked up from germline, CDR1 is ENHRY and CDR2 is SYGVKD. This CDR3 has 15 residues. Trimming pared 0 bases from V and 2 bases from J, leaving 11 bases between. The CDR3 bases are TGTGCCATCAGTGAGTCAAGGGGATTTGCCTACGAGCAGTACTTC. Its translation is CAISESRGFAYEQYF.

V gene TRBV4-1 combines with J gene TRBJ2-1; D might be TRBD2 (5 bases). CDR1 is MGHRA, CDR2 YSYEKL, per germline. The CDR3 is 14 residues long. The V and J ends lost 1 base and 5 bases respectively, with 9 bases between them. CDR3 residues: CASSQGTADNEQFF. As DNA, the CDR3 is TGCGCCAGCAGCCAAGGTACAGCGGACAATGAGCAGTTCTTC.

Concerning this clonotype: Given a much more abundant clone one base away, this may be a read error. The CDR3 carries no conserved terminal phenylalanine or tryptophan, so it likely arises from a read error. The rearrangement uses TRBV5-1 and TRBJ2-5; D is unclear. CDR3 length: 14 amino acids. CDR1 is SGHRS, CDR2 YFSETQ, per germline. Trimming pared 0 bases from V and 0 bases from J, leaving 6 bases between. The CDR3 nucleotides read TGCGCCAGCAGCTTGGGACTGTACCAAGAGACCCAGTACTTA. Encoded protein: CASSLGLYQETQYL.

This clonotype was seen a handful of times. V and J are TRBV2 and TRBJ2-7, with TRBD1 matching over 8 bases. Germline V gene lookup returns CDR1 SNHLY and CDR2 FYNNEI. V lost 6 bases, J lost 3 bases, and 13 bases stayed unmatched. The CDR3 sequence is 16 residues long. CDR3 nucleotides: TGTGCCAGCAGCGAAACCTCAGGGGGCGCGTTCTACGAGCAGTACTTC. The encoded protein is CASSETSGGAFYEQYF.

This clonotype appeared many times. The chain joins TRBV20-1 to TRBJ2-1, with 7 bases matching TRBD2. CDR1 is DFQATT, CDR2 SNEGSKA, per germline (reference sequence). The CDR3 totals 19 residues. The J segment lost 1 base and the V segment lost 0 bases, leaving 15 bases of the junction unmatched. Here the CDR3 reads CSARDQPAGRHRSYNEQFF. The CDR3 DNA reads as TGCAGTGCTAGAGATCAACCAGCGGGAAGGCATCGGTCCTACAATGAGCAGTTCTTC.

This clonotype was counted many times. The CDR3 DNA is TGTGCCTGGAGGGGGGACAGTGCCTCGCATGCGGGCTACACCTTC. Amino acid sequence: CAWRGDSASHAGYTF. This chain connects TRBV30 to TRBJ1-2, with 7 bases matching TRBD1. The junction had 15 bases not matched to a gene; V was cut back by 3 bases and J by 8 bases. Germline CDR1 is GTSNPN and CDR2 is SVGIG (reference sequence). The CDR3 has 15 amino acids.

This clonotype was found many times. The rearrangement uses TRBV27 and TRBJ1-4; TRBD1 matches 8 bases. The CDR3 is 13 amino acids. Germline CDR1 reads MNHEY; CDR2 reads SMNVEV (reference sequence). V lost 4 bases, J lost 8 bases, and 3 bases stayed unmatched. The CDR3 sequence: CASSSGGKEKLFF. The CDR3 region has the DNA TGTGCCAGCAGTTCAGGGGGCAAGGAAAAACTGTTTTTT. Combining the CDR3 with reference TRBV27 and TRBJ1-4 gives the whole variable domain EAQVTQNPRYLITVTGKKLTVTCSQNMNHEYMSWYRQDPGLGLRQIYYSMNVEVTDKGDVPEGYKVSRKEKRNFPLILESPSPNQTSLYFCASSSGGKEKLFFGSGTQLSVL.

Concerning this clonotype itself: A much larger clonotype is one base distant, so this may be a read error. The genes are TRBV20-1 and TRBJ2-1; 8 bases are a match to TRBD1. Per germline, CDR1 DFQATT and CDR2 SNEGSKA (reference sequence). This CDR3 is built from 18 residues. In DNA, the CDR3 is TGCAGTGCTAGAGATATCTCCCCAGGGGGCCCTGTCTACAATGAGCAGGTCTTC. Translating gives CSARDISPGGPVYNEQVF.